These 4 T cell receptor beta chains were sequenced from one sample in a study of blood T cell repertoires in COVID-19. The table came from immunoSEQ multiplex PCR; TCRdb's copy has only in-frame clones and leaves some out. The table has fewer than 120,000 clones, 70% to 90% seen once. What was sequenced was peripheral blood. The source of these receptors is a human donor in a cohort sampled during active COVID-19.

CDR3 region: CASSHYGQGAGGYTF. The DNA of the CDR3 is TGTGCCAGCAGCCATTACGGACAGGGGGCGGGTGGCTACACCTTC. The chain has TRBV14 and TRBJ1-2; the match to TRBD1 covers 11 bases. Losses at the gene ends were 3 bases for V and 7 bases for J; bases not matched to a gene: 7. Germline V gene sequence: CDR1 SGHDN, CDR2 FVKESK. This CDR3 is built from 15 residues. The complete variable domain, with remaining parts taken from reference TRBV14 and TRBJ1-2, reads EAGVTQFPSHSVIEKGQTVTLRCDPISGHDNLYWYRRVMGKEIKFLLHFVKESKQDESGMPNNRFLAERTGGTYSTLKVQPAELEDSGVYFCASSHYGQGAGGYTFGSGTRLTVV.

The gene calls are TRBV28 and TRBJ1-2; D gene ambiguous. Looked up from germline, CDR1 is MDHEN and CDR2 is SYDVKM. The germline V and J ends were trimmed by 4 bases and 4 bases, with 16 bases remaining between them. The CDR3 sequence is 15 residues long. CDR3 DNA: TGTGCCAGCAGTTCCCCAAGCGGTAGGCTCTATGGCTACACCTTC. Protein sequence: CASSSPSGRLYGYTF.

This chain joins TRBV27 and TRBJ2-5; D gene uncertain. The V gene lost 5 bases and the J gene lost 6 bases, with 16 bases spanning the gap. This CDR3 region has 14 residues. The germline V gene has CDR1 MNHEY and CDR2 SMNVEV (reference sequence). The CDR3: CASSPNSWAQTQYF. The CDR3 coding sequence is TGTGCCAGCAGTCCGAACAGCTGGGCCCAGACCCAGTACTTC.

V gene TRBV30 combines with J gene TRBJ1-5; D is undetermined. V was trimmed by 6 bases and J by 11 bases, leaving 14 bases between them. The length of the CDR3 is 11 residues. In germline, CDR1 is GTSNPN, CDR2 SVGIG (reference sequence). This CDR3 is CACSMGSAQHF. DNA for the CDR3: TGTGCCTGTTCCATGGGCTCAGCCCAGCATTTT.